A single sample gave rise to the 7 T cell receptor beta chains below, sequenced in a study of cytomegalovirus exposure and HLA in healthy donors. Primers for the PCR totalled 60 Vbeta and 13 Jbeta. TCRdb's table, derived via immunoSEQ multiplex PCR, lists solely in-frame clones and lacks some. The data show fewer than 90,000 clones, approximately 70% seen once. Sequencing used PBMCs. The origin of the receptors is a woman aged 45-60 years in good health and CMV-seropositive.

The chain is built from TRBV6-5 and TRBJ2-3, with 10 bases fitting TRBD2. V trimming: 6 bases; J trimming: 9 bases; junction bases outside the gene matches: 12. Per germline, CDR1 MNHEY and CDR2 SVGAGI. CDR3 length: 15 amino acids. In nucleotides, the CDR3 is TGTGCCAGCAGCATCGATCTAGCGGGGGTTAGGACGCAGTATTTT. Translating it yields CASSIDLAGVRTQYF.

This chain uses TRBV7-9 with TRBJ2-1, with 12 bases that match TRBD1. Germline assignment: CDR1 SEHNR and CDR2 FQNEAQ (reference sequence). This CDR3 region has 16 residues. V was clipped by 5 bases and J by 5 bases; unmatched bases: 7. CDR3: CASSGRGQGANNEQFF. In nucleotides, the CDR3 is TGTGCCAGCAGCGGCCGGGGACAGGGGGCAAACAATGAGCAGTTCTTC. Combining the CDR3 with reference TRBV7-9 and TRBJ2-1 gives the whole variable domain DTGVSQNPRHKITKRGQNVTFRCDPISEHNRLYWYRQTLGQGPEFLTYFQNEAQLEKSRLLSDRFSAERPKGSFSTLEIQRTEQGDSAMYLCASSGRGQGANNEQFFGPGTRLTVL.

The gene calls are TRBV7-2 and TRBJ2-5, with D possibly matching TRBD1 (5 bases). CDR1 SGHTA and CDR2 FQGNSA come from the germline V gene. This CDR3 has 17 residues. V was shortened by 1 base and J by 6 bases, with 21 bases between the two germline ends. The CDR3 spells CASSLDQGRVVGQTQYF. The CDR3 DNA reads TGTGCCAGCAGCTTAGACCAGGGAAGAGTGGTTGGGCAGACCCAGTACTTC.

This clone was seen only a few times. This chain uses TRBV5-4 with TRBJ2-5; TRBD1 might be the D (7 bases). The ends were cut back, 4 bases at V and 5 bases at J, with 15 bases in the middle. This CDR3 region has 14 residues. Germline V gene lookup returns CDR1 SGHNT and CDR2 YYREEE (reference sequence). The CDR3 sequence is CASSPQTGRETQYF. CDR3 sequence (DNA): TGTGCCAGCAGCCCCCAGACAGGGAGGGAGACCCAGTACTTC.

The CDR3 nucleotides read TGTGCCAGCAGCTCCTGGGGGGATCGCACTGAAGCTTTCTTT. Its translation is CASSSWGDRTEAFF. The chain is built from TRBV5-8 and TRBJ1-1; a weak D match, TRBD1 (5 bases). The germline V gene encodes CDR1 SGHTS and CDR2 YDEGEE. Trimming shortened V by 3 bases and J by 4 bases, and 13 bases separated the two germline ends. The CDR3 totals 14 residues.

In nucleotides, the CDR3 is TGTGCCAGCAGCAGACAGGGGGCGAACACCGGGGAGCTGTTTTTT. It yields the protein CASSRQGANTGELFF. The chain has TRBV2 and TRBJ2-2; 9 nucleotides align to TRBD1. CDR1 and CDR2 (germline): SNHLY, FYNNEI. The CDR3 runs 15 residues. J lost 0 bases, V lost 6 bases, and 2 bases had no gene match.

The V and J genes are TRBV5-4 and TRBJ2-3, with 7 bases fitting TRBD2. Trimming took 0 bases from V and 0 from J; bases not matched to a gene: 1. Germline-derived CDR1 and CDR2 are SGHNT and YYREEE (reference sequence). CDR3 length: 15 amino acids. The CDR3 loop is CASSLDSGSTDTQYF. The CDR3 DNA follows: TGTGCCAGCAGCTTGGATAGCGGGAGCACAGATACGCAGTATTTT.